These 18 T cell receptor beta chains originate from one sample sequenced in a study of blood T cells in healthy people across ages. Using a J-beta primer mix together with a sample-barcoded 5' primer, a second PCR was run for roughly 6 to 11 cycles. TCRdb independently ran MiXCR on the 5' RACE reads; one entry per CDR3 protein. The sample shows 1.5 million to 1.9 million distinct CDR3 sequences, less than 45% of them seen only once. The sequenced sample consisted of blood. The receptor set was obtained from a woman aged 18-29 years in good health.

This chain's CDR3 is CASRSGQGNPVGEQFF. CDR3 in DNA: TGTGCCAGCAGAAGCGGACAGGGGAATCCGGTTGGTGAGCAGTTCTTC. This rearrangement joins TRBV12-3 or TRBV12-4 to TRBJ2-1; 9 bases align to TRBD1. V was clipped by 6 bases and J by 9 bases; unmatched bases: 15. The CDR3 loop spans 16 amino acids.

This clonotype was seen only a few times. The chain employs TRBV5-1 and TRBJ1-4, with a tentative D call TRBD1 (5 bases). Per germline, CDR1 SGHRS and CDR2 YFSETQ. V lost 1 base, J lost 4 bases, and 14 bases lay in between. CDR3 size: 16 residues. The CDR3 DNA is TGCGCCAGCAGCTTGCCCTCCGGGACGGTTAATGAAAAACTGTTTTTT. Translated: CASSLPSGTVNEKLFF.

The gene calls are TRBV27 and TRBJ1-6, with D tentatively TRBD1 (6 bases). The CDR3 spans 17 residues. Germline-derived CDR1 and CDR2 are MNHEY and SMNVEV (reference sequence). The V gene lost 2 bases and the J gene lost 7 bases, with 18 bases spanning the gap. This chain's CDR3 is CASSLDRRGTSNSPLHF. Written as DNA, the CDR3 is TGTGCCAGCAGTTTAGACAGGCGAGGCACTTCGAATTCACCCCTCCACTTT.

J is TRBJ1-4 and V is TRBV29-1; the D gene is possibly TRBD1 (5 bases). With 5 bases removed from V and 7 bases from J, the gap between germline ends came to 14 bases. This CDR3 region has 13 residues. CDR1 is SQVTM, CDR2 ANQGSEA, per germline. The CDR3 nucleotides read TGCAGCGTTCATGGATGGGGGGGTGAAAAACTGTTTTTT. Amino acids: CSVHGWGGEKLFF.

This chain uses TRBV4-3 with TRBJ2-7; D is perhaps TRBD2 (5 bases). The germline V and J ends were trimmed by 5 bases and 6 bases, with 14 bases remaining between them. Germline V CDR1 and CDR2: LGHNA, YSLEER. The CDR3 totals 13 residues. The CDR3 spells CASSFNGVAEQYF. The DNA of the CDR3 is TGCGCCAGCAGCTTTAACGGGGTGGCCGAGCAGTACTTC.

In this sample, this clonotype turned up a few times. The chain carries TRBV29-1 and TRBJ2-1; no definite D call. The CDR3 spans 12 residues. V was pared by 7 bases and J by 10 bases, with 17 bases between. Germline V gene data show CDR1 as SQVTM and CDR2 as ANQGSEA. CDR3 DNA: TGCAGCGCTGTACCGGAGTCATGGGAGCAGTTCTTC. Its protein is CSAVPESWEQFF.

The chain has TRBV5-1 and TRBJ2-1, with TRBD1 identical over 9 bases. The CDR3 is 15 residues long. Germline CDR1 reads SGHRS; CDR2 reads YFSETQ. V gave up 1 base and J gave up 5 bases; unmatched junction bases: 4. The CDR3 sequence: CASSLRDRENNEQFF. DNA for the CDR3: TGCGCCAGCAGCTTGAGGGACAGGGAAAACAATGAGCAGTTCTTC.

The rearrangement uses TRBV2 and TRBJ1-1, with D perhaps matching TRBD1 (5 bases). The CDR3 is 13 amino acids. Trimming shortened V by 7 bases and J by 1 base, and 10 bases separated the two germline ends. The germline CDR1 and CDR2 sequences are SNHLY and FYNNEI. The CDR3 DNA is TGTGCCAGCACCCCAGGGTCGAACACTGAAGCTTTCTTT. This encodes CASTPGSNTEAFF.

This clonotype has more than one count but fewer than ten. The J gene is TRBJ2-3, the V gene TRBV7-2; no definite D call. Per the germline V gene, CDR1 is SGHTA and CDR2 is FQGNSA. The CDR3 loop spans 16 amino acids. V lost 3 bases, J lost 4 bases, and 17 bases lay in between. The CDR3 region is CASSFSAHTVADTQYF. The CDR3 region has the DNA TGTGCCAGCAGCTTTTCGGCCCACACAGTGGCAGATACGCAGTATTTT. Complete variable domain (other parts from reference TRBV7-2 and TRBJ2-3): GAGVSQSPSNKVTEKGKDVELRCDPISGHTALYWYRQSLGQGLEFLIYFQGNSAPDKSGLPSDRFSAERTGGSVSTLTIQRTQQEDSAVYLCASSFSAHTVADTQYFGPGTRLTVL.

This clonotype came up a few times. The chain couples TRBV3-1 to TRBJ2-7, with 8 bases fitting TRBD1. In germline, CDR1 is LGHDT, CDR2 YNNKEL (reference sequence). V dropped 4 bases and J dropped 5; count of bases not matched to a gene: 10. The CDR3 consists of 15 residues. The CDR3 coding sequence is TGTGCCAGCAGCCCCCGACAGGGGTTTGATCACGAGCAGTACTTC. Protein: CASSPRQGFDHEQYF.

This clonotype appeared a few times. The chain recombines TRBV10-3 with TRBJ2-7; TRBD2 matches 9 bases. This CDR3 contains 14 residues. Per germline, CDR1 ENHRY and CDR2 SYGVKD. J lost 6 bases, V lost 7 bases, and 10 bases had no gene match. This CDR3 is CAINHGGLALEQYF. In DNA form, the CDR3 reads TGTGCCATCAACCACGGGGGACTAGCCCTCGAGCAGTACTTC.

The rearrangement joins TRBV15 to TRBJ1-4, with TRBD1 matching 7 bases. Trimming removed 3 bases from V and 3 bases from J; junction bases left unmatched: 4. This CDR3 has 15 amino acids. CDR1 is LNHNV and CDR2 is YYDKDF in the germline V gene (reference sequence). The CDR3 sequence: CATSRGGTANEKLFF. For the CDR3, the DNA is TGTGCCACCAGCAGGGGCGGGACAGCTAATGAAAAACTGTTTTTT.

This chain links TRBV6-5 with TRBJ1-4, with D uncertain. The germline V and J ends were trimmed by 6 bases and 0 bases, with 5 bases remaining between them. Germline assignment: CDR1 MNHEY and CDR2 SVGAGI. CDR3 length: 13 amino acids. The CDR3 sequence is CASRTPTNEKLFF. The CDR3 DNA sequence: TGTGCCAGCAGAACTCCAACTAATGAAAAACTGTTTTTT.

In its sample, this clonotype was seen a few times. V and J are TRBV29-1 and TRBJ1-1; D not certain. Trimming took off 4 bases at V and 2 bases at J, with 14 bases between the two ends. This CDR3 comprises 14 residues. Germline-derived CDR1 and CDR2 are SQVTM and ANQGSEA. CDR3 DNA: TGCAGCGTTGGTCGTCGCCAGTCAAACACTGAAGCTTTCTTT. Translating gives CSVGRRQSNTEAFF.

The chain joins TRBV7-9 to TRBJ1-4; no reliable D call. Looked up from germline, CDR1 is SEHNR and CDR2 is FQNEAQ (reference sequence). The CDR3 sequence is 12 residues long. The CDR3 spells CVGRRDGEKLFF. Here the CDR3 DNA reads TGTGTCGGCCGACGGGATGGCGAAAAACTGTTTTTT.

The chain couples TRBV15 to TRBJ1-1; 7 nucleotides align to TRBD1. The V gene's germline CDR1 is LNHNV and CDR2 YYDKDF (reference sequence). J gave up 4 bases and V 2 bases, and 10 bases lay outside the gene matches. This CDR3 contains 16 residues. This CDR3 reads CATSRTKQGYGTEAFF. For the CDR3, the DNA is TGTGCCACCAGCAGAACTAAACAGGGGTACGGCACTGAAGCTTTCTTT. Full variable domain (rest looked up from reference TRBV15 and TRBJ1-1): DAMVIQNPRYQVTQFGKPVTLSCSQTLNHNVMYWYQQKSSQAPKLLFHYYDKDFNNEADTPDNFQSRRPNTSFCFLDIRSPGLGDTAMYLCATSRTKQGYGTEAFFGQGTRLTVV.

On this clonotype itself: This sequence may be a read error, since a much larger clone differs from it by one base. The rearrangement links TRBV29-1 to TRBJ2-3, with D unresolved. The CDR3 contains 13 residues. In germline, CDR1 is SQVTM, CDR2 ANQGSEA. The V end lost 4 bases, the J end lost 0 bases, and 8 bases lay between the germline ends. CDR3 region: CSVVWRSTDTQYF. The CDR3 DNA reads as TGCAGCGTTGTTTGGCGAAGCACAGATACGCAGTATTTT.

This clonotype was observed a few times. This chain joins TRBV27 and TRBJ1-2; no reliable D call. This CDR3 region has 13 residues. Trimming cost V 5 bases and J 4 bases, with 11 bases left between them. Germline V gene lookup returns CDR1 MNHEY and CDR2 SMNVEV (reference sequence). For the CDR3, the DNA is TGTGCCAGCAGTCACGACACGGGCTATGGCTACACCTTC. Translated: CASSHDTGYGYTF.